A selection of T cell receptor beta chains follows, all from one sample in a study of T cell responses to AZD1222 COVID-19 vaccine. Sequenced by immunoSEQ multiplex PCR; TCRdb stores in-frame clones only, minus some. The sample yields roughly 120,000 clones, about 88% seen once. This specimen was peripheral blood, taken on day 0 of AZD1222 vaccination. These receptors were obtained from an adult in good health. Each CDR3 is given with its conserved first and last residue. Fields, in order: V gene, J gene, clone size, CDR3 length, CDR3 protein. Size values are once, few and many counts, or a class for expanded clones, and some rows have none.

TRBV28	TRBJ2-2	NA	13	CASRWGGTGELFF
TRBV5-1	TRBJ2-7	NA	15	CASSLAPGGSYEQYF
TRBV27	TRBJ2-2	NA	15	CASSATSRDTGELFF
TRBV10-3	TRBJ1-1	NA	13	CAISPEGGRKAFF
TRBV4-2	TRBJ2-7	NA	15	CASSQGAGGSDEQYF
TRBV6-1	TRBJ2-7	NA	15	CASSEGTGHSYEQYF
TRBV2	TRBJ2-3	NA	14	CASSAGQGADTQYF
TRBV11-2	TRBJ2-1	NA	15	CASSSSPDPYNEQFF
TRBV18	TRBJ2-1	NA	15	CASSPGRPSYNEQFF
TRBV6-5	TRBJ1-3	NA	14	CASRGTFSGNTIYF
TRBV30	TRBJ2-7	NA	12	CAWGGYFYEQYF
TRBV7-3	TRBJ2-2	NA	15	CASRPDPGAPGELFF
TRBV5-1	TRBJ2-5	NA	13	CASSFPGRETQYF
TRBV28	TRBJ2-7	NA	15	CASSSGDSRSYEQYF
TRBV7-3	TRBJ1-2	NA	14	CASSLTPGSYGYTF
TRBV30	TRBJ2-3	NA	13	CAWSVWRTDTQYF
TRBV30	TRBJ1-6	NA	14	CAWSVLRDRSPLHF
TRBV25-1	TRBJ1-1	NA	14	CASSESWGVTGAFF
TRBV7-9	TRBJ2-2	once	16	CASSSPGQGATGELFF
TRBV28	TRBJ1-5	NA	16	CASSDTGGASNQPQHF
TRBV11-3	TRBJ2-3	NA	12	CASSSGLDTQYF
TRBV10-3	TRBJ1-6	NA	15	CAIRPGQGDNSPLHF
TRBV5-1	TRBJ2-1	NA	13	CASSLDSVDEQFF
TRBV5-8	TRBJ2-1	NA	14	CASSLWSIDNEQFF
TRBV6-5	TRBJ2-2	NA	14	CASRGQGITGELFF
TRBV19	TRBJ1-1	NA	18	CASTSGQSKRRMNTEAFF
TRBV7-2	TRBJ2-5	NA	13	CASSLGRTGTQYF
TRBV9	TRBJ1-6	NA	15	CASSLGTVYNSPLHF
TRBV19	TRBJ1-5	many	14	CASSLEGGNQPQHF
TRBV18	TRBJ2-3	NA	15	CASSPLASASDTQYF
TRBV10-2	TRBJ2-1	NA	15	CASSEFGEDYNEQFF
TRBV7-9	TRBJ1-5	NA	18	CASSLGGQILDSNQPQHF
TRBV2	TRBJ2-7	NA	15	CASSVVSGGVNEQYF
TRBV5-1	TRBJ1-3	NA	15	CASSPSGARGNTIYF
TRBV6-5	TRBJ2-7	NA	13	CASRDQGRYEQYF
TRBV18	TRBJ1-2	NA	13	CASSPDRDGGYTF
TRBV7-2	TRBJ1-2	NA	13	CASSGQGTYGYTF
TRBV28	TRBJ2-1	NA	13	CASSLSGRIEQFF
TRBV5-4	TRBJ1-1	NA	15	CASSLGPTSNTEAFF